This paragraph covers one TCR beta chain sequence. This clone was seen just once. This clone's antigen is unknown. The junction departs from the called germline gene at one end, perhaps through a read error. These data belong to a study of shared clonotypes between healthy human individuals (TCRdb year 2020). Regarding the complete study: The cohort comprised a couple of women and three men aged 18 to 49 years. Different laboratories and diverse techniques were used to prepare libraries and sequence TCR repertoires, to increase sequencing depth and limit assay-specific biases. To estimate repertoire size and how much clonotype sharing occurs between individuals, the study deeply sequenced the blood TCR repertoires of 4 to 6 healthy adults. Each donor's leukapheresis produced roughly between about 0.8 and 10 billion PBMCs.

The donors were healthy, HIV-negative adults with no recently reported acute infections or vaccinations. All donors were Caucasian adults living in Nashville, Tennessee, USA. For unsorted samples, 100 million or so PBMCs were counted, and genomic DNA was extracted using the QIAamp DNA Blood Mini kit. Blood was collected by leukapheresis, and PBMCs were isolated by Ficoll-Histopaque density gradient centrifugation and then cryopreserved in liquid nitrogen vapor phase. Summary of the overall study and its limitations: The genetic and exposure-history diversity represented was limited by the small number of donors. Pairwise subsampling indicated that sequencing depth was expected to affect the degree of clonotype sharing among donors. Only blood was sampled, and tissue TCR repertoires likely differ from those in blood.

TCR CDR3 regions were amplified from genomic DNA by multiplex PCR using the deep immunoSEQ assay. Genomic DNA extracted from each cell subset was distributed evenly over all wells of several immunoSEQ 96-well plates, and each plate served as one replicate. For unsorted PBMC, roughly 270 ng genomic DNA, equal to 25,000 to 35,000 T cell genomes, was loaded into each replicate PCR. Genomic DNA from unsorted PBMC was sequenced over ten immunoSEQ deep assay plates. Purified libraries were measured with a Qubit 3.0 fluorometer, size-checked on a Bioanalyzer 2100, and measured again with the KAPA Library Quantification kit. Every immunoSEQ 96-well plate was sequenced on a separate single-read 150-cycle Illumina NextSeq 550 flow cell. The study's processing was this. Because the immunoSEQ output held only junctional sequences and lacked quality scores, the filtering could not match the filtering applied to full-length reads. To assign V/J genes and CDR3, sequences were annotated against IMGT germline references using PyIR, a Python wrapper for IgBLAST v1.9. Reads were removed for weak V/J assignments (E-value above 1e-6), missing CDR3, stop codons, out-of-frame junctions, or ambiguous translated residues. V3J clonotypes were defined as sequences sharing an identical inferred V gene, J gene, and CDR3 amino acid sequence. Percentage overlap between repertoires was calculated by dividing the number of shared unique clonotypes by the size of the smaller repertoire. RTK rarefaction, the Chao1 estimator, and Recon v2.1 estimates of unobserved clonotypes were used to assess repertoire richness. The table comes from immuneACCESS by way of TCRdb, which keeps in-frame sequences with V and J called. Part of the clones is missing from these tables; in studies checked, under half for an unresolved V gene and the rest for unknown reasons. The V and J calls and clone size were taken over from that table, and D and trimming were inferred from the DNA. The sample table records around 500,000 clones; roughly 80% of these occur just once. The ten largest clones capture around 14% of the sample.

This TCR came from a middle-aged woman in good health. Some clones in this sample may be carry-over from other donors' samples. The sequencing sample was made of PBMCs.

The CDR3 protein is CASSLAGGQEKLFF. The DNA sequence is given as TGTGCTAGCAGCTTAGCAGGGGGCCAGGAAAAACTGTTTTTT. Rearrangement joined TRBV7-7 to TRBJ1-4, and 8 junction bases match TRBD1. Per the germline V gene (reference sequence), SSHAT is the CDR1 and FNYEAQ is the CDR2. From the cysteine through the phenylalanine, the CDR3 covers 14 amino acids. Only CDR3 DNA remains: 42 bases, in frame from the first base.